This entry is about one T cell receptor beta chain. The data stem from a study of CD8+ T cells in alopecia areata. The treatment was: oral pan-JAK inhibitor, 5-10 mg twice daily. Both peripheral blood and punch biopsies of lesional scalp skin were obtained from patients who had alopecia areata. The CDR3 contains 13 residues. Germline V gene data show CDR1 as SNHLY and CDR2 as FYNNEI. J lost 8 bases, V lost 8 bases, and 4 bases had no gene match. The authors extracted RNA and reverse transcribed it into cDNA as the sequencing template. Here immunoSEQ multiplex PCR was the method, and the copy in TCRdb shows in-frame clones only, minus some. The data show 150,000 to 200,000 clones, less than 65% seen once.

The sample consisted of CD4+ T cells sorted from blood, taken at week 24, from a patient treated with tofacitinib. V is TRBV2 and J is TRBJ1-6; 9 positions agree with TRBD1. This TCR was sampled from a human donor with alopecia areata. The CDR3 DNA reads as TGTGCCAGCCGGGACAGGGAGTATTCACCCCTCCACTTT. Residues: CASRDREYSPLHF.